The T cell receptor beta chain under discussion was sequenced for a study of blood T cell repertoires in COVID-19. About the research overall: Acute and convalescent COVID-19 samples came from the United States, Italy and Spain.

In this sample, this clone turned up once. Generated by immunoSEQ multiplex PCR, the TCRdb table keeps only in-frame clones and is missing some. Of about 170,000 clones listed, less than 85% are singletons. This CDR3 has 15 amino acids. Trimming cost V 5 bases and J 2 bases, with 15 bases left between them. In germline, CDR1 is SNHLY, CDR2 FYNNEI. Sequenced input: peripheral blood. The chain employs TRBV2 and TRBJ1-2; no definite D call. This TCR was sampled from a woman older than 75 with active or convalescent COVID-19. The CDR3 DNA reads as TGTGCCAGCAGTAAAGATAACGGCAGGAACTATGGCTACACCTTC. Translation gives CASSKDNGRNYGYTF.